One sample yielded the 17 T cell receptor beta chains listed below, sequenced in a study of blood T cell repertoires in COVID-19. The data were produced by immunoSEQ multiplex PCR, yet TCRdb's version contains in-frame clones alone and is incomplete. The sample has around 100,000 clones, around 90% seen once. Source material: peripheral blood. Receptor source: a human donor in a cohort sampled during active COVID-19.

The chain is built from TRBV6-5 and TRBJ1-4, with D hard to call. This CDR3 comprises 15 residues. V lost 6 bases to trimming and J lost 0 bases, with 11 bases between them. Germline CDR1 is MNHEY and CDR2 is SVGAGI. CDR3: CASRSRIATNEKLFF. Here the CDR3 DNA reads TGTGCCAGCAGATCGAGAATAGCAACTAATGAAAAACTGTTTTTT.

The V gene is TRBV28, the J gene TRBJ2-7; TRBD1 matches 8 bases. With V trimmed by 5 bases and J by 3 bases, 6 bases remained unmatched. CDR1 is MDHEN, CDR2 SYDVKM, per germline. The CDR3 has 14 residues. The DNA of the CDR3 is TGTGCCAGCAGTACCCGACAGGGGCGCTACGAGCAGTACTTC. This codes for CASSTRQGRYEQYF.

This clone was found a few times. The rearrangement joins TRBV12-3 or TRBV12-4 to TRBJ2-7; D unresolved. This CDR3 region has 12 residues. Trimming removed 6 bases at V and 0 bases at J, with 6 bases between. CDR3 nucleotides: TGTGCCAGCAGCCCCGGCTCCTACGAGCAGTACTTC. This sequence encodes CASSPGSYEQYF.

The rearrangement joins TRBV5-1 to TRBJ1-4; D is possibly TRBD1 (5 bases). The germline gives CDR1 SGHRS, CDR2 YFSETQ. This CDR3 comprises 14 residues. V lost 4 bases, J lost 8 bases, and 15 bases lay in between. The CDR3: CASSPTATAEKLFF. The CDR3 DNA sequence: TGCGCCAGCAGCCCTACTGCGACAGCAGAAAAACTGTTTTTT.

This chain links TRBV4-3 with TRBJ1-2; D is possibly TRBD1 (5 bases). Germline V CDR1 and CDR2: LGHNA, YSLEER. Trimming left V 0 bases short and J 2 bases short, with 10 bases between. The CDR3 extends over 15 amino acids. CDR3 region: CASSQDDSTNYGYTF. The CDR3 DNA follows: TGCGCCAGCAGCCAAGATGACAGTACCAACTATGGCTACACCTTC.

V is TRBV7-9 and J is TRBJ1-2; 10 positions match TRBD1. With 2 bases clipped from V and 7 bases from J, the junction kept 10 bases outside the gene matches. This CDR3 contains 16 residues. Per the germline V gene, CDR1 is SEHNR and CDR2 is FQNEAQ (reference sequence). The CDR3 DNA follows: TGTGCCAGCAGCTTATTGTGGGACAGGGGAGAGGTTGGCTACACCTTC. Its translation: CASSLLWDRGEVGYTF. The full variable domain, in which reference TRBV7-9 and TRBJ1-2 provide the parts outside the CDR3, is DTGVSQNPRHKITKRGQNVTFRCDPISEHNRLYWYRQTLGQGPEFLTYFQNEAQLEKSRLLSDRFSAERPKGSFSTLEIQRTEQGDSAMYLCASSLLWDRGEVGYTFGSGTRLTVV.

The rearrangement links TRBV7-8 to TRBJ1-2; D remains unclear. The ends were cut back, 5 bases at V and 1 base at J, with 8 bases in the middle. Germline values: CDR1 SGHVS, CDR2 FQNEAQ. This CDR3 spans 13 amino acids. The CDR3 region is CASSPDINYGYTF. Here the CDR3 DNA reads TGTGCCAGCAGCCCCGACATTAACTATGGCTACACCTTC. Drawing the rest from reference TRBV7-8 and TRBJ1-2, the complete variable domain is GAGVSQSPRYKVAKRGQDVALRCDPISGHVSLFWYQQALGQGPEFLTYFQNEAQLDKSGLPSDRFFAERPEGSVSTLKIQRTQQEDSAVYLCASSPDINYGYTFGSGTRLTVV.

CDR3 nucleotides: TGTGCCAGCAGCCCTACGGTCGGGATAGCTTTCTTT. It is translated as CASSPTVGIAFF. This chain links TRBV7-8 with TRBJ1-1; no clear D gene. V was pared by 5 bases and J by 10 bases, with 14 bases between. This CDR3 is built from 12 residues. Germline CDR1 and CDR2: SGHVS and FQNEAQ.

The chain links TRBV11-3 to TRBJ2-3, with 8 bases matching TRBD1. CDR3 length: 15 amino acids. Germline trimming cut 3 bases from V and 4 bases from J; bases unmatched to any gene: 6. From germline, CDR1 is SGHNT and CDR2 YENEEA. CDR3 sequence (DNA): TGTGCCAGCAGCTTGGGGCAGGGGGCAGCAGATACGCAGTATTTT. Residues: CASSLGQGAADTQYF.

The CDR3 nucleotides read TGTGCCAGCAGCCGCGCCGGGACAGTCACTGAAGCTTTCTTT. As protein: CASSRAGTVTEAFF. V and J are TRBV7-8 and TRBJ1-1; 7 positions match TRBD1. The junction had 7 bases not matched to a gene; V was cut back by 5 bases and J by 4 bases. The germline gives CDR1 SGHVS, CDR2 FQNEAQ. The CDR3 spans 14 residues.

A single count supports this clone. This chain uses TRBV21-1 with TRBJ2-3; the table's D gene call, TRBD2, was not cross checked with the DNA. TRBV21-1 counts as a pseudogene. The CDR3 has 19 amino acids. CDR3 region: CASSKRGLAGGPGTDTQYF. CDR3 coding DNA: TGTGCCAGCAGCAAAAGAGGACTAGCGGGGGGGCCGGGCACAGATACGCAGTATTTT.

The J gene is TRBJ2-2, the V gene TRBV7-3, with TRBD2 as a possible D gene (6 bases). Trimming took 2 bases from V and 6 from J, leaving 16 bases between them. The CDR3 runs 16 residues. Germline loops: CDR1 SGHTA, CDR2 FQGTGA. The DNA of the CDR3 is TGTGCCAGCAGCTTACTAAGAACTAGCTCTCCCGGGGAGCTGTTTTTT. Translating gives CASSLLRTSSPGELFF.

In this sample, this clone turned up a few times. The chain joins TRBV10-3 to TRBJ1-1; D gene ambiguous. Germline CDR1 is ENHRY and CDR2 is SYGVKD. V gave up 8 bases and J gave up 5 bases, with 12 bases separating them. CDR3 length equals 12 residues. CDR3 in amino acids: CAIGPLGTEAFF. As DNA, the CDR3 is TGTGCCATCGGGCCTTTGGGTACTGAAGCTTTCTTT.

J is TRBJ1-1 and V is TRBV10-2; TRBD1 matches at 7 bases. CDR3 length: 14 amino acids. Germline V CDR1 and CDR2: WSHSY, SAAADI. With 8 bases clipped from V and 1 base from J, the junction kept 7 bases outside the gene matches. The CDR3 region is CASVGGLGNTEAFF. CDR3 DNA sequence: TGCGCCAGCGTAGGGGGCCTGGGGAACACTGAAGCTTTCTTT.

The chain is built from TRBV5-8 and TRBJ1-5; tentative D call: TRBD1 (6 bases). The CDR3 runs to 14 residues. Germline V lookup: CDR1 SGHTS, CDR2 YDEGEE. V gave up 3 bases and J gave up 5 bases, with 12 bases separating them. The CDR3 region is CASSSDRSDQPQHF. CDR3 DNA sequence: TGTGCCAGCAGCTCCGACAGGTCTGATCAGCCCCAGCATTTT.

J is TRBJ1-2 and V is TRBV4-3; TRBD1 is a possible D gene (6 bases). The CDR3 consists of 16 residues. V dropped 3 bases and J dropped 3 bases, with 17 bases sitting between them. Germline CDR1 and CDR2: LGHNA and YSLEER. The CDR3 DNA sequence: TGCGCCAGCAGCCAGGAAACAGGGCTGTTGTACTATGGCTACACCTTC. Its translation is CASSQETGLLYYGYTF.

The chain links TRBV28 to TRBJ1-1; the D gene is possibly TRBD1 (5 bases). This CDR3 is built from 13 residues. V gave up 10 bases and J gave up 11 bases, with 23 bases separating them. Germline-derived CDR1 and CDR2 are MDHEN and SYDVKM. CDR3 sequence (DNA): TGTGCCACCGAACGGGGGGAGCGAGGAGGCGCTTTCTTT. The encoded protein is CATERGERGGAFF.